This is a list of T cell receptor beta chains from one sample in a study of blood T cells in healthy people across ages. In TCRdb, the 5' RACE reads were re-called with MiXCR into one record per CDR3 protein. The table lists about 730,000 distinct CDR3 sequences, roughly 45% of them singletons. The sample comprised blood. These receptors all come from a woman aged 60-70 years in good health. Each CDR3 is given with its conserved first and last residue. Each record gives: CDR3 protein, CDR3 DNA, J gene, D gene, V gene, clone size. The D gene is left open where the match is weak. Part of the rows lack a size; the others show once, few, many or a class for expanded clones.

CASPAGLAGWPSTDTQYF	TGTGCCAGCCCGGCGGGCCTAGCGGGATGGCCTAGCACAGATACGCAGTATTTT	TRBJ2-3	TRBD2	TRBV25-1	-
CAISDWEADTQYF	TGTGCCATCAGTGATTGGGAGGCGGATACGCAGTATTTT	TRBJ2-3	-	TRBV10-3	-
CSARDPRDLLQETQYF	TGCAGTGCTAGAGATCCCCGGGACCTCCTCCAAGAGACTCAGTACTTC	TRBJ2-7	-	TRBV20-1	-
CSAGTSAYNEQFF	TGCAGTGCCGGGACTAGCGCTTACAATGAGCAGTTCTTC	TRBJ2-1	TRBD2	TRBV20-1	many
CSAPPQGAQGETQYF	TGCAGCGCACCCCCACAGGGGGCCCAGGGGGAGACCCAGTACTTC	TRBJ2-5	TRBD1	TRBV29-1	many
CASSQVGREHNEQFF	TGTGCCAGCAGCCAAGTCGGGCGGGAGCACAATGAGCAGTTCTTC	TRBJ2-1	TRBD2	TRBV4-2	-
CASSLLAGASPSYNEQFF	TGCGCCAGCAGCTTACTAGCGGGGGCTTCCCCTTCCTACAATGAGCAGTTCTTC	TRBJ2-1	TRBD2	TRBV5-1	-
CASSPDRGYTF	TGTGCCAGCTCTCCCGATCGGGGCTACACCTTC	TRBJ1-2	-	TRBV18	few
CSATPRGSLYTF	TGCAGTGCTACCCCTCGGGGGAGCCTTTACACCTTC	TRBJ1-2	-	TRBV20-1	-
CASSLSGGRYYEQYF	TGTGCCAGCAGCTTAAGCGGGGGCCGATACTACGAGCAGTACTTC	TRBJ2-7	-	TRBV7-3	-
CASSHISPLHF	TGTGCCAGCAGCCACATTTCACCCCTCCACTTT	TRBJ1-6	-	TRBV12-3/TRBV12-4	-
CASSLNREGGANVLTF	TGTGCCAGCAGCTTAAACAGGGAGGGTGGGGCCAACGTCCTGACTTTC	TRBJ2-6	-	TRBV7-6	-
CASSGPDQKDPRTFYEQYF	TGTGCCAGCAGTGGACCTGACCAGAAGGACCCAAGGACCTTCTACGAGCAGTACTTC	TRBJ2-7	-	TRBV28	-
CASSGILDRNEQFF	TGTGCCAGCAGTGGAATTCTAGACAGAAATGAGCAGTTCTTC	TRBJ2-1	-	TRBV27	few
CASSLRLAGQQETQYF	TGCGCCAGCAGCCTCAGACTAGCGGGCCAGCAAGAGACCCAGTACTTC	TRBJ2-5	TRBD2	TRBV5-1	few
CASSRGGARSNQPQHF	TGTGCCAGCAGCAGAGGGGGGGCACGAAGCAATCAGCCCCAGCATTTT	TRBJ1-5	-	TRBV7-9	-
CASSLGDGYQPQHF	TGTGCCAGCAGCTTAGGGGACGGATATCAGCCCCAGCATTTT	TRBJ1-5	-	TRBV7-9	once
CSARDRVVSEQYF	TGCAGCGCCCGGGACAGGGTAGTATCCGAGCAGTACTTC	TRBJ2-7	TRBD1	TRBV29-1	many
CASRKTPLGTSGSSYNEQFF	TGTGCCAGTAGGAAAACTCCTTTAGGGACTAGCGGGAGCTCCTACAATGAGCAGTTCTTC	TRBJ2-1	TRBD2	TRBV19	-
CASSVRLSPYEQYF	TGTGCCAGCAGCGTCCGTCTCTCCCCCTACGAGCAGTACTTC	TRBJ2-7	-	TRBV7-2	once
CASSHEGLAGADTQYF	TGTGCCAGCAGCCACGAGGGCCTAGCGGGAGCAGATACGCAGTATTTT	TRBJ2-3	TRBD2	TRBV7-2	-
CASMPGGSPLHF	TGTGCCAGCATGCCGGGGGGCTCACCCCTCCACTTT	TRBJ1-6	-	TRBV12-3/TRBV12-4	-
CASSTTTGVYGYTF	TGTGCCAGCTCAACTACAACAGGGGTCTATGGCTACACCTTC	TRBJ1-2	TRBD1	TRBV18	-
CSVSGTDLNQPQHF	TGCAGCGTATCAGGGACAGACCTAAATCAGCCCCAGCATTTT	TRBJ1-5	TRBD1	TRBV29-1	-
CASSLRVVAKNIQYF	TGTGCCAGCAGTTTGAGGGTCGTCGCCAAAAACATTCAGTACTTC	TRBJ2-4	-	TRBV28	-
CAGSQKTGLAGEFSTDTQYF	TGTGCCGGCAGCCAGAAGACCGGACTAGCGGGAGAGTTCAGCACAGATACGCAGTATTTT	TRBJ2-3	TRBD2	TRBV4-2	-
CASSPFAPSGSYEQYF	TGTGCCAGCAGTCCTTTTGCTCCTAGCGGGAGCTACGAGCAGTACTTC	TRBJ2-7	TRBD2	TRBV6-6	few
CASSWGGGRNSEQYF	TGCGCCAGCAGCTGGGGGGGTGGCAGAAACTCCGAGCAGTACTTC	TRBJ2-7	TRBD2	TRBV5-1	-
CASAGGFEETQYF	TGTGCCAGCGCGGGAGGGTTTGAAGAGACCCAGTACTTC	TRBJ2-5	TRBD2	TRBV27	few
CASSALTGSGANVLTF	TGTGCCAGCAGTGCCCTCACAGGGTCAGGGGCCAACGTCCTGACTTTC	TRBJ2-6	-	TRBV6-6	-
CASSPKGLAGIHEQFF	TGTGCCAGCAGCCCCAAGGGGCTAGCGGGAATTCATGAGCAGTTCTTC	TRBJ2-1	TRBD2	TRBV11-3	-
CSAKKLAGGHHEQYF	TGCAGTGCAAAGAAACTAGCGGGGGGGCATCACGAGCAGTACTTC	TRBJ2-7	TRBD2	TRBV20-1	-
CSASSVNQPQHF	TGCAGTGCTAGCTCGGTCAATCAGCCCCAGCATTTT	TRBJ1-5	-	TRBV20-1	few
CASTTLLTQYF	TGTGCCAGCACCACTCTGTTGACCCAGTACTTC	TRBJ2-5	-	TRBV12-3/TRBV12-4	-
CASSLAAENSPLHF	TGTGCCAGCAGCTTGGCGGCAGAAAATTCACCCCTCCACTTT	TRBJ1-6	-	TRBV5-5	-
CASSTTRTSGGAYNEQFF	TGTGCCAGCAGTACCACCCGGACTAGCGGGGGGGCTTACAATGAGCAGTTCTTC	TRBJ2-1	TRBD2	TRBV27	few
CGWDGEYEQYF	TGCGGTTGGGACGGAGAGTACGAGCAGTACTTC	TRBJ2-7	-	TRBV20-1	-
CSARDPALGGNQPQHF	TGCAGTGCTAGAGATCCGGCATTAGGGGGGAATCAGCCCCAGCATTTT	TRBJ1-5	-	TRBV20-1	-
CASRSRVPNTEAFF	TGTGCCAGCAGGAGCAGGGTCCCGAACACTGAAGCTTTCTTT	TRBJ1-1	-	TRBV12-3/TRBV12-4	-
CASSLGSGGRAEAFF	TGCGCCAGCAGCTTGGGGTCGGGAGGGCGCGCTGAAGCTTTCTTT	TRBJ1-1	-	TRBV5-1	few
CAISVGDPYSNQPQHF	TGTGCCATCAGTGTGGGGGACCCCTATAGCAATCAGCCCCAGCATTTT	TRBJ1-5	-	TRBV10-3	-
CASSPGLAENLPSTDTQYF	TGCGCCAGCAGCCCGGGACTAGCGGAGAACCTACCTAGCACAGATACGCAGTATTTT	TRBJ2-3	TRBD2	TRBV4-3	-
CSAIIAGGPKNNEQFF	TGCAGTGCTATAATAGCGGGAGGGCCGAAGAACAATGAGCAGTTCTTC	TRBJ2-1	TRBD2	TRBV20-1	-
CASSSLPDFQETQFF	TGTGCTAGCAGCTCGCTCCCGGACTTCCAAGAGACCCAGTTCTTC	TRBJ2-1	-	TRBV7-7	-
CASSQSRASHEQYF	TGTGCCAGCAGCCAATCCCGGGCTTCCCACGAGCAGTACTTC	TRBJ2-7	-	TRBV3-1	-
CASRDLGLHNEQFF	TGTGCCAGCAGAGACTTGGGACTTCACAATGAGCAGTTCTTC	TRBJ2-1	-	TRBV11-2	few
CASSRPVIPRVDEKLFF	TGTGCCAGCAGCCGACCTGTTATACCTCGGGTAGATGAAAAACTGTTTTTT	TRBJ1-4	-	TRBV11-2	-